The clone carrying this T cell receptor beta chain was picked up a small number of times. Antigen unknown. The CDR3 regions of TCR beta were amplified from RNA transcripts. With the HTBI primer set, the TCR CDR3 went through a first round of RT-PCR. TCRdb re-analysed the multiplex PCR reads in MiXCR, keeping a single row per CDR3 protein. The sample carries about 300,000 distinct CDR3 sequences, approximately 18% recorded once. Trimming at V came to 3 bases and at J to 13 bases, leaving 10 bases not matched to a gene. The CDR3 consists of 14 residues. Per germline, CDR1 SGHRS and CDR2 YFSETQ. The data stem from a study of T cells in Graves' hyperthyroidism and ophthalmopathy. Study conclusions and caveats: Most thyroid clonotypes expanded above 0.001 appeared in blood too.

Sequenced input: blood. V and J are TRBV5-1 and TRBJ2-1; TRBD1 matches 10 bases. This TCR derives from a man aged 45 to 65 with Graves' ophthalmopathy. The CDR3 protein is CASSWGHGTGDQFF. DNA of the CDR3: TGCGCCAGCAGCTGGGGCCATGGGACAGGGGATCAGTTCTTC.